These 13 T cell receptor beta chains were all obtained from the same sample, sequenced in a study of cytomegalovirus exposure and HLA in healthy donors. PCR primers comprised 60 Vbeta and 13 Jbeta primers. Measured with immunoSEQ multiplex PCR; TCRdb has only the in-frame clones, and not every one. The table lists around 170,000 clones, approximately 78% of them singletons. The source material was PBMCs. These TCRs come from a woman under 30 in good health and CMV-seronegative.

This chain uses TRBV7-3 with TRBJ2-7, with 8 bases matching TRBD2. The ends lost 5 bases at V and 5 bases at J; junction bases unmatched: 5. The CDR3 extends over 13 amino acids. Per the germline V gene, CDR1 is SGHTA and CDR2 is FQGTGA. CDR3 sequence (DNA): TGTGCCAGCAGCCCCGGGGGGGGCGACGAGCAGTACTTC. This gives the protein CASSPGGGDEQYF.

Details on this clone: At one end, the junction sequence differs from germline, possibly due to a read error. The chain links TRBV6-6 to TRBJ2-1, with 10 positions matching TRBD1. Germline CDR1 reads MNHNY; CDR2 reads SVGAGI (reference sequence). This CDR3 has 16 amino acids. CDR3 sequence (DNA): TGTGCCAGCAGTCACTCGGGACAGGGGCCGGGCAATGAGCAGTTCTTC. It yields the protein CASSHSGQGPGNEQFF.

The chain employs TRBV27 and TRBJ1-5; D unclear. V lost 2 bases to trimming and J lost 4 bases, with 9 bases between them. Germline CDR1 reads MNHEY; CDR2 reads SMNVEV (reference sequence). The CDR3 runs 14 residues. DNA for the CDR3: TGTGCCAGCAGTTTAGTTCGAGGGAATCAGCCCCAGCATTTT. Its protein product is CASSLVRGNQPQHF.

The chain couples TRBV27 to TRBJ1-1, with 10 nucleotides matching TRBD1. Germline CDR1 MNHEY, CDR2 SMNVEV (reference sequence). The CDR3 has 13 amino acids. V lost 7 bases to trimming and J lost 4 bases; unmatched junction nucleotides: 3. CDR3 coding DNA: TGTGCCAGCATGACAGGGGGCGTCACTGAAGCTTTCTTT. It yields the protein CASMTGGVTEAFF.

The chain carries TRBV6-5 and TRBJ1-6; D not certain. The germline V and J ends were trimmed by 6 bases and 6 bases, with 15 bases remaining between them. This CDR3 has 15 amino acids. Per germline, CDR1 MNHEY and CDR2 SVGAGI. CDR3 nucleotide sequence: TGTGCCAGCAGCCCAACCCCAGGCCTTAATTCACCCCTCCACTTT. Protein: CASSPTPGLNSPLHF.

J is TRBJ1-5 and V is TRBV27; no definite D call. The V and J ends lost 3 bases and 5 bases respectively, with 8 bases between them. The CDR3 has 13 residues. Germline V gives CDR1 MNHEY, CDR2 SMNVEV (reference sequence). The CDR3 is CASSFSAYQPQHF. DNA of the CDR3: TGTGCCAGCAGTTTCTCAGCGTATCAGCCCCAGCATTTT.

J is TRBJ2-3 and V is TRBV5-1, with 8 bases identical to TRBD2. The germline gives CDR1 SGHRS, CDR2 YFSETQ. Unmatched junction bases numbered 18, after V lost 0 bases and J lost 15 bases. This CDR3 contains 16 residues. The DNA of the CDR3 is TGCGCCAGCAGCTTGGGGGGGCGTGTGTATACGGGACTAGGTTATTTT. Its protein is CASSLGGRVYTGLGYF. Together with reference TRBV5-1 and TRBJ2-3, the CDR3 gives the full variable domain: KAGVTQTPRYLIKTRGQQVTLSCSPISGHRSVSWYQQTPGQGLQFLFEYFSETQRNKGNFPGRFSGRQFSNSRSEMNVSTLELGDSALYLCASSLGGRVYTGLGYFGPGTRLTVL.

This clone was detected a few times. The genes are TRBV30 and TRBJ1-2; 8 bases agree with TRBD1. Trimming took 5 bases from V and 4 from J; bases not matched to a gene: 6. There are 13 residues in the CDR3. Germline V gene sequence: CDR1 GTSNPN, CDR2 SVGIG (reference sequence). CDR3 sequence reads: CAWGDRILYGYTF. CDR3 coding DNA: TGTGCCTGGGGGGACAGGATTCTCTATGGCTACACCTTC.

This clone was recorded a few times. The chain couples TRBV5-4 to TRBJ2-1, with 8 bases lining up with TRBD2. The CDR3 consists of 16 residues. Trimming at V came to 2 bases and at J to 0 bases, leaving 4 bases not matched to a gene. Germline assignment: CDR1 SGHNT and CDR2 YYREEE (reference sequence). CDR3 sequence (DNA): TGTGCCAGCAGCTTAGGCGGGAGGAGCTCCTACAATGAGCAGTTCTTC. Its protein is CASSLGGRSSYNEQFF.

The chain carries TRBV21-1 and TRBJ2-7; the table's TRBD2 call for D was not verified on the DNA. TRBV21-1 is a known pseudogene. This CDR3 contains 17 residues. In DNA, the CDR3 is TGTGCCAGCGATACGAATCTCTCAGGGAGGACTACCTACGAGCAGTACTTC. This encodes CASDTNLSGRTTYEQYF.

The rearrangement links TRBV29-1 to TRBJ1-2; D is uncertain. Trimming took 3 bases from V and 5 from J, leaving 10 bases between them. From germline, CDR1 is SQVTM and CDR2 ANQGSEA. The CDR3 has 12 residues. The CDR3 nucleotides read TGCAGCGTTGAGCTTCCGGGGTATGGCTACACCTTC. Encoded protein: CSVELPGYGYTF.

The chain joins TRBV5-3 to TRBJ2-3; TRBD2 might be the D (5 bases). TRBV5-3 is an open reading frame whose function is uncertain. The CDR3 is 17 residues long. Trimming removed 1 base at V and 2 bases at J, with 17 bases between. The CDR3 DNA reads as TGTGCCAGAAGCTTGCCCTTGAGGGTCCCCCCCACAGATACGCAGTATTTT. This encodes CARSLPLRVPPTDTQYF.

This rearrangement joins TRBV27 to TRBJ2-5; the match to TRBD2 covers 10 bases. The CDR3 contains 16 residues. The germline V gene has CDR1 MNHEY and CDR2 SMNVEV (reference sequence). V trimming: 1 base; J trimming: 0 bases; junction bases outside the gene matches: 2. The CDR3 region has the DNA TGTGCCAGCAGTTTATATAGCGGGAGGTACCAAGAGACCCAGTACTTC. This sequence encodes CASSLYSGRYQETQYF.